The clone carrying this TCR beta chain was counted between two and nine times. Its antigen is unknown. The data belong to a study of cytomegalovirus exposure and HLA in healthy donors. Study results and limitations: In vitro checks showed that a few CMV-associated chains really do target CMV antigens.

Germline CDR1 reads MNHNS; CDR2 reads SASEGT. V shed 4 bases, J shed 3 bases, and the junction held 5 bases outside the gene matches. CDR3 length equals 15 residues. With 60 Vbeta and 13 Jbeta primers, the PCR was carried out. Original handling: Later, tens of millions of unique TCR beta chains were counted in an analysis, and approximately 10 million of them were shared. Assay: immunoSEQ multiplex PCR; the TCRdb copy retains only in-frame clones and omits some. V, J and clone size are those of that table, while D and trimming were read from the DNA. The sample gives roughly 97,000 clones, roughly a tenth of which show up once; roughly 4.7% is in the top ten.

This TCR was sampled from a man aged 50 to 59 in good health and CMV-seropositive. Material: PBMCs. The V and J genes are TRBV6-1 and TRBJ1-5, with 8 bases lining up with TRBD1. In nucleotides, the CDR3 is TGTGCCAGCAGTGTGTGGCAGGGGGCCAATCAGCCCCAGCATTTT. Translation: CASSVWQGANQPQHF.